These 17 T cell receptor beta chains came from one sample sequenced in a study of shared clonotypes between healthy human individuals. Produced via immunoSEQ multiplex PCR; TCRdb's table is partial and in-frame only. The repertoire holds about 610,000 clones, with more than 95% as singletons. Sequencing was performed on naive CD4+ T cells sorted from blood. Regarding subset: CD45RA+ positively selected. Receptors were obtained from a woman aged 30 to 39 in good health.

The gene calls are TRBV19 and TRBJ1-5; perhaps TRBD1 as D (6 bases). CDR1 is LNHDA, CDR2 SQIVND, per germline (reference sequence). The CDR3 loop spans 14 amino acids. Trimming removed 7 bases at V and 6 bases at J, with 16 bases between. The CDR3, as DNA: TGTGCCAGTACCATCCAGGGGAGGGGTCAGCCCCAGCATTTT. Its translation is CASTIQGRGQPQHF.

The chain uses TRBV10-1 and TRBJ2-6; D gene ambiguous. Per germline, CDR1 WNHNN and CDR2 SYGVQD (reference sequence). The germline V and J ends were trimmed by 11 bases and 0 bases, with 14 bases remaining between them. This CDR3 is 15 amino acids long. The CDR3 sequence is CAPAPGSSGANVLTF. CDR3 nucleotides: TGCGCCCCCGCCCCCGGTAGCTCTGGGGCCAACGTCCTGACTTTC.

This chain joins TRBV2 and TRBJ1-2; 8 positions agree with TRBD1. Unmatched junction bases numbered 8, after V lost 6 bases and J lost 5 bases. The CDR3 loop spans 14 amino acids. Germline V gene lookup returns CDR1 SNHLY and CDR2 FYNNEI. The CDR3 DNA follows: TGTGCCAGCAGCGGACAGGGTTTTACTTATGGCTACACCTTC. Translation: CASSGQGFTYGYTF.

This chain connects TRBV27 to TRBJ2-7; 12 bases match TRBD2. The ends lost 4 bases at V and 0 bases at J; junction bases unmatched: 7. The V gene's germline CDR1 is MNHEY and CDR2 SMNVEV (reference sequence). This CDR3 spans 17 amino acids. The CDR3 spells CASSSRTSGISSYEQYF. CDR3 nucleotide sequence: TGTGCCAGCAGTTCCCGGACTAGCGGGATTTCCTCCTACGAGCAGTACTTC.

The chain is built from TRBV7-9 and TRBJ2-1, with D unresolved. This CDR3 is 15 amino acids long. V was cut by 11 bases and J by 2 bases, with 19 bases left in between. Germline-derived CDR1 and CDR2 are SEHNR and FQNEAQ (reference sequence). The CDR3 DNA reads TGTGCCTCAAGCTTAGTTACTGGAACCTACAATGAGCAGTTCTTC. It specifies CASSLVTGTYNEQFF.

The chain uses TRBV11-2 and TRBJ1-1; no clear D gene. The V end was cut by 1 base, the J end by 7 bases, with 13 bases between. In germline, CDR1 is SGHAT, CDR2 FQNNGV. CDR3 length: 14 amino acids. The CDR3 here is CASSLGQISSEAFF. The DNA for the CDR3 is TGTGCCAGCAGCTTAGGCCAAATCTCAAGTGAAGCTTTCTTT.

The chain is built from TRBV28 and TRBJ2-2; D ambiguous. The germline gives CDR1 MDHEN, CDR2 SYDVKM. Trimming shortened V by 6 bases and J by 1 base, and 9 bases separated the two germline ends. The CDR3 is 14 residues long. CDR3 DNA sequence: TGTGCCAGCAGGCCTACAAGGAACACCGGGGAGCTGTTTTTT. Translating gives CASRPTRNTGELFF.

The chain joins TRBV7-9 to TRBJ2-1, with 10 bases fitting TRBD2. CDR3 size: 14 residues. V gave up 1 base and J gave up 10 bases; unmatched junction bases: 4. The germline V gene encodes CDR1 SEHNR and CDR2 FQNEAQ (reference sequence). In nucleotides, the CDR3 is TGTGCCAGCAGCTTAGGGCTAGCGGGGGTGGAGCAGTTCTTC. It is translated as CASSLGLAGVEQFF.

V gene TRBV5-6 combines with J gene TRBJ2-1, with 9 nucleotides matching TRBD2. CDR3 length: 16 residues. Germline lookup yields CDR1 SGHDT and CDR2 YYEEEE. Losses at the gene ends were 0 bases for V and 5 bases for J; bases not matched to a gene: 6. CDR3 nucleotides: TGTGCCAGCAGCTTGGGGGGGACTAGCACTGACAATGAGCAGTTCTTC. Its protein is CASSLGGTSTDNEQFF.

V is TRBV29-1 and J is TRBJ1-4; tentative D call: TRBD1 (6 bases). The CDR3 covers 12 residues. The V gene's germline CDR1 is SQVTM and CDR2 ANQGSEA. The V end lost 6 bases, the J end lost 5 bases, and 10 bases lay between the germline ends. The CDR3 nucleotides read TGCAGCGTCCGACAGGAGAATGAAAAACTGTTTTTT. Translating it yields CSVRQENEKLFF.

This chain uses TRBV30 with TRBJ2-5; D may be TRBD2 (6 bases). The closer fit of TRBJ2-7 to the DNA end suggests the J call may be wrong. Germline V gene data show CDR1 as GTSNPN and CDR2 as SVGIG (reference sequence). CDR3 length: 14 residues. CDR3 nucleotide sequence: TGTGCCTGGAGTGTCCCTAGCGCATCCTACGAGCAGTACTTC. This codes for CAWSVPSASYEQYF.

The chain uses TRBV5-1 and TRBJ2-5, with 9 bases that match TRBD2. Trimming cost V 4 bases and J 0 bases; bases outside gene matches: 7. The CDR3 covers 16 residues. Per germline, CDR1 SGHRS and CDR2 YFSETQ. CDR3 bases: TGCGCCAGCAGCCCGTTAGCGGGAGTTTACCAAGAGACCCAGTACTTC. This codes for CASSPLAGVYQETQYF. The full variable domain, in which reference TRBV5-1 and TRBJ2-5 provide the parts outside the CDR3, is KAGVTQTPRYLIKTRGQQVTLSCSPISGHRSVSWYQQTPGQGLQFLFEYFSETQRNKGNFPGRFSGRQFSNSRSEMNVSTLELGDSALYLCASSPLAGVYQETQYFGPGTRLLVL.

The chain joins TRBV28 to TRBJ2-4, with a weak D call TRBD2 (5 bases). CDR3 length: 13 amino acids. V dropped 7 bases and J dropped 7 bases, with 14 bases sitting between them. Germline loops: CDR1 MDHEN, CDR2 SYDVKM. The CDR3: CASTQSRGNIQYF. Here the CDR3 DNA reads TGTGCCAGCACACAGAGCCGAGGGAACATTCAGTACTTC.

The chain uses TRBV18 and TRBJ2-5; D remains ambiguous. Germline V gene sequence: CDR1 KGHSH, CDR2 LQKENI. The CDR3 totals 14 residues. Trimming left V 3 bases short and J 2 bases short, with 10 bases between. CDR3 DNA: TGTGCCAGCTCACCCGCGTCGGTACAAGAGACCCAGTACTTC. Amino acid sequence: CASSPASVQETQYF. Based on the CDR3 plus reference TRBV18 and TRBJ2-5, the full variable domain is NAGVMQNPRHLVRRRGQEARLRCSPMKGHSHVYWYRQLPEEGLKFMVYLQKENIIDESGMPKERFSAEFPKEGPSILRIQQVVRGDSAAYFCASSPASVQETQYFGPGTRLLVL.

The chain couples TRBV6-1 to TRBJ2-7; unclear D gene. The germline V gene has CDR1 MNHNS and CDR2 SASEGT. The CDR3 sequence is 13 residues long. V shed 7 bases and J shed 2 bases, with 12 bases lying between them. The CDR3 nucleotides are TGTGCCAGCAAATTATCCCGGCCCTACGAGCAGTACTTC. Encoded protein: CASKLSRPYEQYF.

The chain recombines TRBV5-1 with TRBJ2-7, with TRBD2 identical over 8 bases. The CDR3 contains 14 residues. Trimming removed 3 bases from V and 0 bases from J; junction bases left unmatched: 2. Germline values: CDR1 SGHRS, CDR2 YFSETQ. The CDR3 spells CASSSSGGSYEQYF. CDR3 coding DNA: TGCGCCAGCAGCTCGAGCGGGGGCTCCTACGAGCAGTACTTC.

The chain combines TRBV2 with TRBJ2-5; TRBD1 or TRBD2 may be the D gene (6 bases each). Germline CDR1 and CDR2: SNHLY and FYNNEI. The CDR3 has 13 residues. The CDR3: CAVGGGAPETQYF. CDR3 DNA sequence: TGTGCAGTAGGGGGAGGTGCTCCGGAGACCCAGTACTTC.